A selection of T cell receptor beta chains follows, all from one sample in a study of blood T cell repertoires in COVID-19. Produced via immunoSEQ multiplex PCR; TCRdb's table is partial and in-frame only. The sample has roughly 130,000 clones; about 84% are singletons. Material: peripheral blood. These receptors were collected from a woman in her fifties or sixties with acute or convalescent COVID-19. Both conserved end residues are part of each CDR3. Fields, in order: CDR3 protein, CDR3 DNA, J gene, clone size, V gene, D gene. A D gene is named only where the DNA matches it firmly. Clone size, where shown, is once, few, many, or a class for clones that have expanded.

CDR3 protein: CASSLTPSSRTETQYF; CDR3 DNA: TGCGCCAGCAGCCTGACACCGTCCTCCAGGACTGAGACCCAGTACTTC; J gene: TRBJ2-5; clone size: -; V gene: TRBV4-1; D gene: -
CDR3 protein: CASSPKTDTLRF; CDR3 DNA: TGTGCCAGCAGCCCTAAGACGGACACTTTACGCTTC; J gene: TRBJ1-2; clone size: -; V gene: TRBV5-4; D gene: -
CDR3 protein: CASSPGGAYEQYF; CDR3 DNA: TGTGCCAGCAGCCCAGGCGGGGCTTACGAGCAGTACTTC; J gene: TRBJ2-7; clone size: -; V gene: TRBV12-3/TRBV12-4; D gene: -
CDR3 protein: CASSGAGGNQPQHF; CDR3 DNA: TGTGCCAGCAGTGGGGCAGGGGGTAATCAGCCCCAGCATTTT; J gene: TRBJ1-5; clone size: -; V gene: TRBV2; D gene: TRBD1
CDR3 protein: CASSHFTGPRTESHYGYTF; CDR3 DNA: TGCGCCAGCAGCCACTTTACAGGGCCGAGGACGGAGTCACACTATGGCTACACCTTC; J gene: TRBJ1-2; clone size: once; V gene: TRBV4-1; D gene: -
CDR3 protein: CASSNLRTDGYTF; CDR3 DNA: TGTGCCAGCAGTAACCTGAGGACAGATGGCTACACCTTC; J gene: TRBJ1-2; clone size: few; V gene: TRBV9; D gene: -
CDR3 protein: CASSPPFPGQGGYTF; CDR3 DNA: TGTGCCAGCAGCCCCCCCTTCCCGGGACAGGGGGGCTACACCTTC; J gene: TRBJ1-2; clone size: -; V gene: TRBV5-4; D gene: TRBD1
CDR3 protein: CASSAPVFSDTQYF; CDR3 DNA: TGTGCCAGCAGCGCGCCGGTGTTCTCAGATACGCAGTATTTT; J gene: TRBJ2-3; clone size: -; V gene: TRBV9; D gene: -
CDR3 protein: CASSSLRDTFSEAFF; CDR3 DNA: TGTGCCAGCAGCTCGCTCCGGGACACGTTTTCTGAAGCTTTCTTT; J gene: TRBJ1-1; clone size: few; V gene: TRBV5-4; D gene: -
CDR3 protein: CASSLALDRVRWTEAFF; CDR3 DNA: TGTGCCAGCAGCTTAGCGCTGGACAGGGTTAGATGGACTGAAGCTTTCTTT; J gene: TRBJ1-1; clone size: -; V gene: TRBV7-9; D gene: TRBD1
CDR3 protein: CASSNLGSMGAGRVEKLFF; CDR3 DNA: TGTGCCAGCAGCAACCTGGGCTCGATGGGGGCAGGGCGTGTTGAAAAACTGTTTTTT; J gene: TRBJ1-4; clone size: -; V gene: TRBV21-1; D gene: -
CDR3 protein: CASSQRASGGAYEQFF; CDR3 DNA: TGCGCCAGCAGCCAAAGGGCTAGCGGGGGGGCCTATGAGCAGTTCTTC; J gene: TRBJ2-1; clone size: -; V gene: TRBV4-1; D gene: TRBD2
CDR3 protein: CASSPGTVYGYTF; CDR3 DNA: TGTGCCAGCAGCCCCGGGACAGTCTATGGCTACACCTTC; J gene: TRBJ1-2; clone size: once; V gene: TRBV5-4; D gene: TRBD1
CDR3 protein: CASSLGQNYGYTF; CDR3 DNA: TGTGCCAGCAGCTTGGGACAGAACTATGGCTACACCTTC; J gene: TRBJ1-2; clone size: -; V gene: TRBV7-9; D gene: TRBD1
CDR3 protein: CASSDSAPGDGNTIYF; CDR3 DNA: TGTGCCAGCAGTGATTCAGCCCCGGGGGATGGAAACACCATATATTTT; J gene: TRBJ1-3; clone size: few; V gene: TRBV25-1; D gene: -
CDR3 protein: CASSLGPVGSGNTIYF; CDR3 DNA: TGTGCCAGCAGTTTGGGGCCGGTTGGCTCTGGAAACACCATATATTTT; J gene: TRBJ1-3; clone size: few; V gene: TRBV6-5; D gene: -
CDR3 protein: CASSESTRRGGELFF; CDR3 DNA: TGCGCCAGCAGTGAGTCGACAAGAAGGGGCGGGGAGCTGTTTTTT; J gene: TRBJ2-2; clone size: few; V gene: TRBV10-1; D gene: -